The 5 T cell receptor beta chains below all came from one sample that was sequenced in a study of blood T cell repertoires in COVID-19. Profiling relied on immunoSEQ multiplex PCR, and the TCRdb table lists in-frame clones only, not all of them. The sample contains approximately 170,000 clones, about four fifths of which appear only once. Sequencing was performed on peripheral blood. The receptors originated from a woman aged 70-85 years who had recovered from COVID-19.

This chain joins TRBV4-1 and TRBJ2-1; 9 nucleotides line up with TRBD2. The germline gives CDR1 MGHRA, CDR2 YSYEKL. V shed 4 bases and J 4 bases; nucleotides not matched to a gene: 11. This CDR3 contains 17 residues. CDR3 nucleotide sequence: TGCGCCAGCAGCCCGGCGGGGGGGCCGGCGGGATACAATGAGCAGTTCTTC. Translation: CASSPAGGPAGYNEQFF.

This clone appeared a single time. V and J are TRBV3-1 (or the pseudogene TRBV3-2) and TRBJ1-1, with D maybe TRBD1 (5 bases). Germline CDR1 and CDR2: LGHDT and YNNKEL (reference sequence). The CDR3 length is 16 residues. The ends were cut back, 6 bases at V and 2 bases at J, with 19 bases in the middle. DNA of the CDR3: TGTGCCAGCAGACCCATGTTGGGAGGGACTAACACTGAAGCTTTCTTT. Residues: CASRPMLGGTNTEAFF.

The chain links TRBV29-1 to TRBJ1-6; a weak D match, TRBD1 (6 bases). The CDR3 has 13 residues. Germline-derived CDR1 and CDR2 are SQVTM and ANQGSEA. Trimming left V 6 bases short and J 2 bases short, with 8 bases between. CDR3 DNA sequence: TGCAGCGTAAGACAGGCCTATAATTCACCCCTCCACTTT. Translating gives CSVRQAYNSPLHF.

The chain combines TRBV19 with TRBJ2-2; TRBD2 matches at 7 bases. Germline CDR1 LNHDA, CDR2 SQIVND (reference sequence). The length of the CDR3 is 15 residues. The J segment lost 4 bases and the V segment lost 3 bases, leaving 5 bases of the junction unmatched. CDR3 loop: CASSMGRELTGELFF. Here the CDR3 DNA reads TGTGCCAGTAGTATGGGGCGGGAGCTCACCGGGGAGCTGTTTTTT.

This chain joins TRBV28 and TRBJ1-2; tentative D call: TRBD1 (6 bases). Deletions cut 3 bases from V and 4 bases from J, with 21 bases between. This CDR3 region has 17 residues. Germline loops: CDR1 MDHEN, CDR2 SYDVKM. CDR3 bases: TGTGCCAGCAGTTTCCCGGCGGGGCAGGGAGGGGGCTATGGCTACACCTTC. It translates to CASSFPAGQGGGYGYTF.